A single TCR beta chain is shown here with its context. The data belong to a study of blood T cell repertoires in COVID-19. Germline CDR1 KGHSH, CDR2 LQKENI. V lost 4 bases to trimming and J lost 1 base, with 7 bases between them. CDR3 length: 13 amino acids. Produced via immunoSEQ multiplex PCR; TCRdb's table is partial and in-frame only. The sample records about 200,000 clones, about 83% being singletons. The rearrangement uses TRBV18 and TRBJ1-1, with D possibly TRBD1 on 5 matching bases. Sequenced material: peripheral blood. This receptor was identified in a woman in her forties or fifties with acute or convalescent COVID-19. CDR3 nucleotide sequence: TGTGCCAGCTCACTCGGACAGAACACTGAAGCTTTCTTT. Amino acid sequence: CASSLGQNTEAFF.